What follows is one TCR beta chain and its context. Its antigen is unknown. Germline lookup yields CDR1 SGDLS and CDR2 YYNGEE. V lost 4 bases and J lost 1; bases outside the gene matches: 7. The CDR3 spans 15 residues. cDNA molecules carried unique molecular identifiers, and template switching added a universal primer site. TCRdb re-derived calls from the 5' RACE reads in MiXCR, one entry per CDR3 protein. There are about 550,000 distinct CDR3 sequences in the sample; around 24% occur only once, and around 0.5% lies in the top ten. This record comes from a study of identical twins. Study-level results: Within twin pairs, the out-of-frame alpha sequences they shared showed excess low generation probability.

The data also belong to a second study, concerning yellow fever vaccine responses in identical twins.

Sequencing was carried out using CD4+ T cells sorted from blood. The rearrangement links TRBV9 to TRBJ2-7; 8 bases align to TRBD2. This TCR was recovered from a woman aged 18-29 years in good health. The CDR3 bases are TGTGCCAGCAGCCCGCAAGCGGGAGCGTCCTACGAGCAGTACTTC. This gives the protein CASSPQAGASYEQYF.